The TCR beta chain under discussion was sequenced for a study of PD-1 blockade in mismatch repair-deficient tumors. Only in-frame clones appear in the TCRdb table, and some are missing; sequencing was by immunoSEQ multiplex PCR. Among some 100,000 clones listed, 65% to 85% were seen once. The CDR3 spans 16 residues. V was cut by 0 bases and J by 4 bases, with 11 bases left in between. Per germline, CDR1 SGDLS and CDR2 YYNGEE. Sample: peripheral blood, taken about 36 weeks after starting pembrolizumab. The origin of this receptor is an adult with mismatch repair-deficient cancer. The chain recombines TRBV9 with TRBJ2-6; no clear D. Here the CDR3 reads CASSVEWVRGANVLTF. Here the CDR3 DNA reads TGTGCCAGCAGCGTAGAGTGGGTCCGGGGGGCCAACGTCCTGACTTTC.